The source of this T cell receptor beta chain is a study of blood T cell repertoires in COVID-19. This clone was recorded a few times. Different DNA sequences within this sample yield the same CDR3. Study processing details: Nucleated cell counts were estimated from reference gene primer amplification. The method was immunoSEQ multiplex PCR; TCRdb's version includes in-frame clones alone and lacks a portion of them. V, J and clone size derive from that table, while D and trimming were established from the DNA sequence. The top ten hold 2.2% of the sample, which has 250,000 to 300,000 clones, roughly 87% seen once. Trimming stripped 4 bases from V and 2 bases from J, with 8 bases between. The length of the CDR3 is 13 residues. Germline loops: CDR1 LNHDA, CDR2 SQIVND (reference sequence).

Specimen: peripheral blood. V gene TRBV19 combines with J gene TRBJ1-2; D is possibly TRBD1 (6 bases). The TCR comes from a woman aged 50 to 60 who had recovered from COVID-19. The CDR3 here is CASSNRANYGYTF. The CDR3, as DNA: TGTGCCAGTAGTAACAGGGCGAACTATGGCTACACCTTC.